This T cell receptor (beta chain) was identified in a study of blood T cell repertoires in COVID-19. Assay used: immunoSEQ multiplex PCR; TCRdb lists only in-frame clones, some missing. This table has about 250,000 clones, 70% to 90% appearing once. This clone has only one observation. Germline V gene data show CDR1 as LNHDA and CDR2 as SQIVND (reference sequence). With 5 bases removed from V and 4 bases from J, the gap between germline ends came to 14 bases. The CDR3 covers 14 residues. The sequencing sample was made of peripheral blood. This receptor was obtained from a human donor with COVID-19, enrolled during active disease. The donor label of this sample is uncertain. The chain carries TRBV19 and TRBJ1-1; D ambiguous. The CDR3 here is CASSPRRRATEAFF. The DNA of the CDR3 is TGTGCCAGTAGTCCTCGAAGGCGGGCCACTGAAGCTTTCTTT. Full variable domain (rest looked up from reference TRBV19 and TRBJ1-1): DGGITQSPKYLFRKEGQNVTLSCEQNLNHDAMYWYRQDPGQGLRLIYYSQIVNDFQKGDIAEGYSVSREKKESFPLTVTSAQKNPTAFYLCASSPRRRATEAFFGQGTRLTVV.